These 16 T cell receptor beta chains were all obtained from the same sample, sequenced in a study of blood T cells in healthy people across ages. For the second PCR, which ran for roughly 6 to 12 cycles, a sample-barcoded 5' primer and a J-beta primer mix were used. MiXCR, run by TCRdb on the 5' RACE reads, gives a single entry per CDR3 protein. The sample holds more than 900,000 distinct CDR3 sequences, approximately 25% seen once. The sample was also linked to a second study, of T cells of mothers and their children.

Sequencing was performed on blood. These receptors were collected from a girl aged 2 to 9 in good health.

The V and J genes are TRBV12-3 or TRBV12-4 and TRBJ2-1; either TRBD1 or TRBD2 may supply D (5 bases each). The V end was cut by 3 bases, the J end by 6 bases, with 15 bases between. This CDR3 spans 15 amino acids. DNA of the CDR3: TGTGCCAGCAGTTTTTTGGGGGAGCAAGGCAATGAGCAGTTCTTC. Its protein is CASSFLGEQGNEQFF.

The J gene is TRBJ1-1, the V gene TRBV4-3, with TRBD1 matching over 7 bases. The trim removed 0 bases at V and 5 bases at J, leaving 12 bases unmatched. In germline, CDR1 is LGHNA, CDR2 YSLEER. This CDR3 is 17 amino acids long. The CDR3 sequence: CASSQERYTGARTEAFF. The CDR3 bases are TGCGCCAGCAGCCAAGAAAGGTACACAGGGGCGAGAACTGAAGCTTTCTTT.

The V gene is TRBV20-1, the J gene TRBJ2-1, with unresolved D. The CDR3 loop spans 11 amino acids. The V gene's germline CDR1 is DFQATT and CDR2 SNEGSKA (reference sequence). The V gene lost 1 base and the J gene lost 8 bases, with 6 bases spanning the gap. CDR3 region: CSARADDEQFF. DNA of the CDR3: TGCAGTGCTAGAGCCGACGATGAGCAGTTCTTC.

This sequence joins TRBV29-1 and TRBJ2-4, with 7 bases lining up with TRBD1. This CDR3 spans 12 amino acids. Per germline, CDR1 SQVTM and CDR2 ANQGSEA. V was clipped by 6 bases and J by 8 bases; unmatched bases: 7. As DNA, the CDR3 is TGCAGCGTCCAGACAGGGCAGGACATTCAGTACTTC. Residues: CSVQTGQDIQYF.

In its sample, this clonotype was seen a few times. The chain carries TRBV12-3 or TRBV12-4 and TRBJ2-5; 8 positions match TRBD1. V gave up 6 bases and J gave up 4 bases; unmatched junction bases: 10. This CDR3 is built from 15 residues. The chain's CDR3 is CASRPDRGMVETQYF. Here the CDR3 DNA reads TGTGCCAGCAGGCCCGACAGGGGCATGGTAGAGACCCAGTACTTC.

This clonotype occurred many times. The CDR3: CASSRLAGGETQYF. DNA for the CDR3: TGTGCCAGCAGCCGACTAGCGGGAGGAGAGACCCAGTACTTC. This chain connects TRBV7-9 to TRBJ2-5, with 13 bases that match TRBD2. V gave up 5 bases and J gave up 4 bases; unmatched junction bases: 1. The CDR3 spans 14 residues. Germline CDR1 and CDR2: SEHNR and FQNEAQ (reference sequence).

Many counts were recorded for this clonotype. This sequence joins TRBV28 and TRBJ2-5; TRBD2 matches 14 bases. There are 16 residues in the CDR3. Unmatched junction bases numbered 7, after V lost 5 bases and J lost 5 bases. Per the germline V gene, CDR1 is MDHEN and CDR2 is SYDVKM. As DNA, the CDR3 is TGTGCCAGCAGTCCGGGACTAGCGGGAGTGGGTGAGACCCAGTACTTC. Translated, it gives CASSPGLAGVGETQYF.

This clonotype was recorded a few times. The V gene is TRBV20-1, the J gene TRBJ2-1, with D possibly being TRBD2 (5 bases). The ends were cut back, 0 bases at V and 4 bases at J, with 13 bases in the middle. The CDR3 is made up of 15 amino acids. From germline, CDR1 is DFQATT and CDR2 SNEGSKA (reference sequence). The CDR3 sequence: CSARDRGLPYNEQFF. CDR3 nucleotide sequence: TGCAGTGCTAGAGATAGAGGACTCCCTTACAATGAGCAGTTCTTC.

This clonotype was seen a handful of times. Since the CDR3 does not end with the conserved phenylalanine or tryptophan, this likely comes from a read error. V and J are TRBV14 and TRBJ1-1, with D tentatively TRBD1 (5 bases). V lost 1 base, J lost 7 bases, and 7 bases lay in between. This CDR3 is 12 amino acids long. CDR1 is SGHDN, CDR2 FVKESK, per germline. DNA for the CDR3: TGTGCCAGCAGCCAAGGGACAATTGAAGCTTTCCTT. Amino acid sequence: CASSQGTIEAFL.

J is TRBJ1-1 and V is TRBV4-3; D may be TRBD1 (6 bases). The germline CDR1 and CDR2 sequences are LGHNA and YSLEER. V was pared by 1 base and J by 12 bases, with 15 bases between. The CDR3 extends over 13 amino acids. The chain's CDR3 is CASSQGARGNTFF. The CDR3 DNA reads as TGCGCCAGCAGCCAAGGGGCCAGGGGAAACACTTTCTTT.

The chain is built from TRBV10-1 and TRBJ2-5; 11 nucleotides agree with TRBD2. The J call may not be correct, given that the DNA end is closer to TRBJ2-1. CDR1 WNHNN and CDR2 SYGVQD come from the germline V gene (reference sequence). There are 15 residues in the CDR3. Written as DNA, the CDR3 is TGCGCCAGCAGTACTAGCGGGGGACCCCTCAATGAGCAGTTCTTC. Encoded protein: CASSTSGGPLNEQFF.

This clonotype was detected only a few times. The chain uses TRBV11-2 and TRBJ2-5; D may be TRBD1 (6 bases). The J call may not be correct, given that the DNA end is closer to TRBJ2-7. CDR1 and CDR2 (germline): SGHAT, FQNNGV. CDR3 length equals 16 residues. The CDR3 DNA reads TGTGCCAGCAGCTTAACCCTCCAGGGGCCGAGCTACGAGCAGTACTTC. It translates to CASSLTLQGPSYEQYF.

This clonotype was picked up a small number of times. V and J are TRBV7-9 and TRBJ2-1, with D tentatively TRBD2 (6 bases). Germline CDR1 reads SEHNR; CDR2 reads FQNEAQ (reference sequence). The CDR3 contains 15 residues. The V and J ends lost 1 base and 5 bases respectively, with 12 bases between them. The CDR3: CASSLGDSSNNEQFF. DNA of the CDR3: TGTGCCAGCAGCTTAGGGGACTCTTCTAACAATGAGCAGTTCTTC.

This clonotype occurred a few times. The chain links TRBV7-9 to TRBJ2-1; D might be TRBD2 (6 bases). CDR3 size: 15 residues. CDR1 and CDR2 from the germline V gene are SEHNR and FQNEAQ (reference sequence). Trimming stripped 5 bases from V and 5 bases from J, with 16 bases between. CDR3 DNA: TGTGCCAGCAGCCGCCGAAGGGCGGGGCACAATGAGCAGTTCTTC. Translation: CASSRRRAGHNEQFF. Full variable domain (rest looked up from reference TRBV7-9 and TRBJ2-1): DTGVSQNPRHKITKRGQNVTFRCDPISEHNRLYWYRQTLGQGPEFLTYFQNEAQLEKSRLLSDRFSAERPKGSFSTLEIQRTEQGDSAMYLCASSRRRAGHNEQFFGPGTRLTVL.

This chain connects TRBV16 to TRBJ1-6, with no clear D. Germline CDR1 reads KGHSY; CDR2 reads FQNENV. This CDR3 has 15 amino acids. V was pared by 4 bases and J by 9 bases, with 16 bases between. This CDR3 reads CASSPRRPFGSPLHF. In DNA, the CDR3 is TGTGCCAGCAGCCCCCGACGACCCTTCGGTTCACCCCTCCACTTT.

This clonotype has just a few counts. This sequence joins TRBV4-3 and TRBJ2-5, with no clear D. V shed 1 base and J shed 6 bases, with 18 bases lying between them. The CDR3 is 16 residues long. The V gene's germline CDR1 is LGHNA and CDR2 YSLEER. The CDR3 loop is CASSQVYGLSRKTQYF. CDR3 DNA: TGCGCCAGCAGCCAAGTTTACGGGTTGAGCAGGAAGACCCAGTACTTC.